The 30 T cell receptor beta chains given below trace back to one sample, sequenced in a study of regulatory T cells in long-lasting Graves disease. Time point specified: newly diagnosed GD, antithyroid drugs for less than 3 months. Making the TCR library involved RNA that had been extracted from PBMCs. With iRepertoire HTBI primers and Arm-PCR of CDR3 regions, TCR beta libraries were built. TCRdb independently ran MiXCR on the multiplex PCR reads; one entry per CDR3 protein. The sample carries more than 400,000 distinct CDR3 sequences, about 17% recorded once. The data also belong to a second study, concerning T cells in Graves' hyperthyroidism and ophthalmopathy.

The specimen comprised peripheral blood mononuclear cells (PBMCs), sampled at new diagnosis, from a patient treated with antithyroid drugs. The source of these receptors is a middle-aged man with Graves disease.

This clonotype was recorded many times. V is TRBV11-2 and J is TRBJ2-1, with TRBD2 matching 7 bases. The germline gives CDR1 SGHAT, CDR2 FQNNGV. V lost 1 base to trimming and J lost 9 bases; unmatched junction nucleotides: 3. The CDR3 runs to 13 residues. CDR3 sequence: CASSLGGLSEQFF. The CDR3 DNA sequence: TGTGCCAGCAGCTTAGGGGGACTAAGTGAGCAGTTCTTC.

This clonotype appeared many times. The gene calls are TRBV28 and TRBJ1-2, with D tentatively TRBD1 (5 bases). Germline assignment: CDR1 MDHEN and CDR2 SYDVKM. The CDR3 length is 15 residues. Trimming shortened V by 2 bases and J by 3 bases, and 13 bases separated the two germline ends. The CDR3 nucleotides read TGTGCCAGCAGTTTAGGTGCAGGGTTTCACTATGGCTACACCTTC. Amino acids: CASSLGAGFHYGYTF.

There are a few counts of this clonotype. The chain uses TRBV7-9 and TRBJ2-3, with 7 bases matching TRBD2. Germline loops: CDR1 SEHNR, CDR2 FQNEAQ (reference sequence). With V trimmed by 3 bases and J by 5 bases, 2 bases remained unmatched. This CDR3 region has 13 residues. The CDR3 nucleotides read TGTGCCAGCAGCTTTGGGGGGGAAGATACGCAGTATTTT. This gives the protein CASSFGGEDTQYF.

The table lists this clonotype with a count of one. Here the CDR3 DNA reads TGTGCCTGGAGTGACCTCCAAAACATTCAGTACTTC. This codes for CAWSDLQNIQYF. The genes are TRBV30 and TRBJ2-4; no clear D gene. The CDR3 sequence is 12 residues long. Between the trimmed V and J ends, which lost 1 base and 5 bases, there was a span of 6 bases. The germline V gene has CDR1 GTSNPN and CDR2 SVGIG (reference sequence).

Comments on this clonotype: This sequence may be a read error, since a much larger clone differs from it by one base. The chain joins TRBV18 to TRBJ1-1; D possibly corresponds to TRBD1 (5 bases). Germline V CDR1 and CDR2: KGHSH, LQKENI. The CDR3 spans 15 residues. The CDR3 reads CTSSPRGGPNTEAFF. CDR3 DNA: TGTACCAGCTCACCACGTGGGGGACCGAACACTGAAGCTTTCTTT.

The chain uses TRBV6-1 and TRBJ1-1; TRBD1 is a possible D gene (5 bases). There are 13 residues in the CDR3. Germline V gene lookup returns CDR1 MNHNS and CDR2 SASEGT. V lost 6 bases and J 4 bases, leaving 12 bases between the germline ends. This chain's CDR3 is CASSSSGGTEAFF. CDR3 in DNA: TGTGCCAGCAGCTCTAGTGGGGGCACTGAAGCTTTCTTT.

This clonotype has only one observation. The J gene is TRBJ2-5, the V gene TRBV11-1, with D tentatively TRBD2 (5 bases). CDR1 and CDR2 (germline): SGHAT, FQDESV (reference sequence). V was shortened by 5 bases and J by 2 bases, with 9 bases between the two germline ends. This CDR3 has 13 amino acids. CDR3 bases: TGTGCCAGCAGCCATCGGGGACAAGAGACCCAGTACTTC. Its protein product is CASSHRGQETQYF. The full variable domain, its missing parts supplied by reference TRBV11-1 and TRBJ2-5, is EAEVAQSPRYKITEKSQAVAFWCDPISGHATLYWYRQILGQGPELLVQFQDESVVDDSQLPKDRFSAERLKGVDSTLKIQPAELGDSAMYLCASSHRGQETQYFGPGTRLLVL.

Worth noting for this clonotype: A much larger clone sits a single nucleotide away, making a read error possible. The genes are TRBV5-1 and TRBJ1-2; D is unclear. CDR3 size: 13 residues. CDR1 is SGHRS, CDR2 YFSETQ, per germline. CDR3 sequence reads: CASGLDPNYGYTF. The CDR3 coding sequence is TGCGCCAGCGGCTTGGACCCGAACTATGGCTACACCTTC.

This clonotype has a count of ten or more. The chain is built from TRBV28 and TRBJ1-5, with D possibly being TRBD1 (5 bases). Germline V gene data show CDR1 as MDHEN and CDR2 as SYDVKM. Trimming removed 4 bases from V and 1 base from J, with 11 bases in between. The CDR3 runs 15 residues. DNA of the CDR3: TGTGCCAGCAGTTCCATGCGACAGAGCAATCAGCCCCAGCATTTT. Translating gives CASSSMRQSNQPQHF.

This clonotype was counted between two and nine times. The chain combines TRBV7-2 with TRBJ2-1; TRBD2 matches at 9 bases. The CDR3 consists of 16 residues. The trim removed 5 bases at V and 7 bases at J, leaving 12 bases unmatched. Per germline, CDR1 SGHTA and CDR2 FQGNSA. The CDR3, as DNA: TGTGCCAGCAGCCGAGACATAGCGGGAGTGAGGAATGAGCAGTTCTTC. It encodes CASSRDIAGVRNEQFF.

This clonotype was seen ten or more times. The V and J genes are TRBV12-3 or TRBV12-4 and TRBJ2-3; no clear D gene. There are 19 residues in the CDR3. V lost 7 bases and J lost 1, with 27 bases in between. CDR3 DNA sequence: TGTGCCAGCACCTCCTACTTATTCTCGCCTGTAAAAGGCACAGATACGCAGTATTTT. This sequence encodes CASTSYLFSPVKGTDTQYF.

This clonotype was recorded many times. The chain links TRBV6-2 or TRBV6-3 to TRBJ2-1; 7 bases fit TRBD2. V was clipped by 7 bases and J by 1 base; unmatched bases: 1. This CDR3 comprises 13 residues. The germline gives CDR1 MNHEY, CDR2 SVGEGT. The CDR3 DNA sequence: TGTGCCAGCACGGGGGGATCCTACAATGAGCAGTTCTTC. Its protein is CASTGGSYNEQFF.

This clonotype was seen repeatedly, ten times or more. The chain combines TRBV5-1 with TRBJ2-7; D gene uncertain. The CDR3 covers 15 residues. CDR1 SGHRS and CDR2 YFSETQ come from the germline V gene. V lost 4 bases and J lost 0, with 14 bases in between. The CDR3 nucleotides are TGCGCCAGCAGCCCTCGTCCGACAAGCTCCTACGAGCAGTACTTC. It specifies CASSPRPTSSYEQYF.

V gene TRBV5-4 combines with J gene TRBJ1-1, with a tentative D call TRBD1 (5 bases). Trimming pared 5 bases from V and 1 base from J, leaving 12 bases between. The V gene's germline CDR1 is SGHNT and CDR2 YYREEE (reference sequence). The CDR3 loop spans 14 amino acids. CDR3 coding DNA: TGTGCCAGCAGGCGACAGACCGGGAACACTGAAGCTTTCTTT. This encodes CASRRQTGNTEAFF.

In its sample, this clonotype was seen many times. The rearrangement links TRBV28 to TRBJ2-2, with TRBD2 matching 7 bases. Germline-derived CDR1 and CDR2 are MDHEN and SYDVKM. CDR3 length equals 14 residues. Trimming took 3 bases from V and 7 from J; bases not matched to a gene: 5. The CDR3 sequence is CASSFWRESGELFF. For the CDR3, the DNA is TGTGCCAGCAGTTTTTGGCGGGAGAGCGGGGAGCTGTTTTTT.

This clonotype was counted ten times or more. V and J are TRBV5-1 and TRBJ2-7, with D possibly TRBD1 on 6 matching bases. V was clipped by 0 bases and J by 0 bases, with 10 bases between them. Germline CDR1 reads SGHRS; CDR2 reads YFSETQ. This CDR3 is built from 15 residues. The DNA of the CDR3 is TGCGCCAGCAGCTTGGTACCAGGGGCCTCCTACGAGCAGTACTTC. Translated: CASSLVPGASYEQYF.

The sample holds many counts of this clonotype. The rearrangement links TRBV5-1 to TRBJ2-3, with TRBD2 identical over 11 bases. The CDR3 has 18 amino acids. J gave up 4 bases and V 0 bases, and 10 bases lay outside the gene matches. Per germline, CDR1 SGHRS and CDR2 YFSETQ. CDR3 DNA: TGCGCCAGCAGCTTGGGGCTCCTAGCGGGAGGACCCTCAGATACGCAGTATTTT. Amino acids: CASSLGLLAGGPSDTQYF.

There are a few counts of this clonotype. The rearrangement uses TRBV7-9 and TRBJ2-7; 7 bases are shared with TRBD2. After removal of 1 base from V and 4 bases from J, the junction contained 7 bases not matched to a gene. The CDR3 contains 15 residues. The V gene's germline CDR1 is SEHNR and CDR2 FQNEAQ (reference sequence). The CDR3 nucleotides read TGTGCCAGCAGCTTAGATTTAGGGAGGGGTTACGAGCAGTACTTC. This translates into CASSLDLGRGYEQYF.

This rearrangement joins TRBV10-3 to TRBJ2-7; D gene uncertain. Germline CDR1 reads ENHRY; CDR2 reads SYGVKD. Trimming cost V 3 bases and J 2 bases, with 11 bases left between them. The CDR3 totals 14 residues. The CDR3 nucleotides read TGTGCCATCAGTGAAGGTGGACCGACCTACGAGCAGTACTTC. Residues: CAISEGGPTYEQYF.

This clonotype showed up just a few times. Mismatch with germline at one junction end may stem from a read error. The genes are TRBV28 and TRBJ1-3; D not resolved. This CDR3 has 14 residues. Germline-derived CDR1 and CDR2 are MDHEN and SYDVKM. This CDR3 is CTSRRVRTGNTIYF. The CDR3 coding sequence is TGTACCAGCCGGAGGGTTAGAACAGGAAACACCATATATTTT.

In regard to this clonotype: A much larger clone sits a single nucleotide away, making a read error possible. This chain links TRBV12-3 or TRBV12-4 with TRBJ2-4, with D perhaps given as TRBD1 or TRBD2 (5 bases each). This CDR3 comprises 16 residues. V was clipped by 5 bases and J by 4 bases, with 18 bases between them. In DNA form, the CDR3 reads TGTGCCAGCAGTGAGGACGGGGTCAAGGGGAAAAACATTCAGTACTTC. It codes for CASSEDGVKGKNIQYF.

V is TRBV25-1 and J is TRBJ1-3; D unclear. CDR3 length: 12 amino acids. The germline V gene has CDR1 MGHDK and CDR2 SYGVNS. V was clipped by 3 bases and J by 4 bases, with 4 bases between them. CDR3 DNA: TGTGCCAGCAGTGACAGAGGAAACACCATATATTTT. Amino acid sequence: CASSDRGNTIYF.

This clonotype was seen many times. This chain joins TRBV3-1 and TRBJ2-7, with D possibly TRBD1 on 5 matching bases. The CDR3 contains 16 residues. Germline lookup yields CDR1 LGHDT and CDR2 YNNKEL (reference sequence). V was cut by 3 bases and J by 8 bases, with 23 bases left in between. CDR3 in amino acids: CASSQIRVGASEKQYF. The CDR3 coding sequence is TGTGCCAGCAGCCAGATCAGGGTTGGGGCCTCGGAGAAGCAGTACTTC.

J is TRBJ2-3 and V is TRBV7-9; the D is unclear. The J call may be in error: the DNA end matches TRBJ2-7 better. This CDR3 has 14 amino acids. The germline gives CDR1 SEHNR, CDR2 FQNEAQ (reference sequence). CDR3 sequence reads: CASSHEMQSYEQYF. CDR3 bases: TGTGCCAGCAGCCACGAGATGCAATCCTACGAGCAGTACTTC.

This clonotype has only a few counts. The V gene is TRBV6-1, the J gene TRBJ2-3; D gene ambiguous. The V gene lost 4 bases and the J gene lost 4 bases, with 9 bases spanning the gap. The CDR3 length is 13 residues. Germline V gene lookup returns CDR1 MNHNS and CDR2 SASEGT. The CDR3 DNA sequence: TGTGCCAGCAGTGGTACGGTCGCAGATACGCAGTATTTT. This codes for CASSGTVADTQYF.

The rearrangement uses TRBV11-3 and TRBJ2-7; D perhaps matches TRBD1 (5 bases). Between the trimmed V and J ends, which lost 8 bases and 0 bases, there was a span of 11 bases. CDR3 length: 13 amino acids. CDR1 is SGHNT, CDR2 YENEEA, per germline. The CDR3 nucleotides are TGTGCCAGCCTCGTGGGGCCCTCCTACGAGCAGTACTTC. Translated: CASLVGPSYEQYF.

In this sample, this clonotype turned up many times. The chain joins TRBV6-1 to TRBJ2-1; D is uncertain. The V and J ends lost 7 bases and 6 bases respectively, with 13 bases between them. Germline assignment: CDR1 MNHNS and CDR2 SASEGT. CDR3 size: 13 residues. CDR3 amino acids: CASTRTVGNEQFF. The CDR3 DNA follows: TGTGCCAGCACCCGGACGGTTGGCAATGAGCAGTTCTTC.

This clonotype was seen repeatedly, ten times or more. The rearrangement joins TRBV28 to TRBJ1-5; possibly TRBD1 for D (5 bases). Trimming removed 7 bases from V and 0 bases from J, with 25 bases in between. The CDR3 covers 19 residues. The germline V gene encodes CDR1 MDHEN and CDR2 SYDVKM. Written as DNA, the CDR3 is TGTGCCAGCACTAATAGGTTCGGCAGGGATGGGTATAGCAATCAGCCCCAGCATTTT. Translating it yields CASTNRFGRDGYSNQPQHF.

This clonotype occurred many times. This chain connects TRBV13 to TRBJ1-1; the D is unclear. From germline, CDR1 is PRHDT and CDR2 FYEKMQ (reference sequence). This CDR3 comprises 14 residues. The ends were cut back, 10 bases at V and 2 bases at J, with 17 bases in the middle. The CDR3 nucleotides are TGTGCCACCACCCCTAGCCTCAAAAACACTGAAGCTTTCTTT. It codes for CATTPSLKNTEAFF. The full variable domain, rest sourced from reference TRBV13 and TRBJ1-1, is AAGVIQSPRHLIKEKRETATLKCYPIPRHDTVYWYQQGPGQDPQFLISFYEKMQSDKGSIPDRFSAQQFSDYHSELNMSSLELGDSALYFCATTPSLKNTEAFFGQGTRLTVV.

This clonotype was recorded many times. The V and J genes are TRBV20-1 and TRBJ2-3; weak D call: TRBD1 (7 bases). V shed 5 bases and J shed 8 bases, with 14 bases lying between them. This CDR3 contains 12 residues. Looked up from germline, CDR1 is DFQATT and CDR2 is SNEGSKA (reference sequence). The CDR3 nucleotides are TGCAGTGCTTCAGGGGGGCCGGGTACGCAGTATTTT. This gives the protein CSASGGPGTQYF.